This record covers a single TCR beta chain. The data are from a study of blood T cell repertoires in COVID-19. Whole-study context: Samples came from the United States, Italy and Spain, spanning acute and convalescent COVID-19.

Looked up from germline, CDR1 is MNHEY and CDR2 is SVGAGI. V dropped 7 bases and J dropped 3; count of bases not matched to a gene: 12. CDR3 size: 15 residues. Generated by immunoSEQ multiplex PCR, the TCRdb table keeps only in-frame clones and is missing some. The data show fewer than 350,000 clones, with 75% to 90% seen just once and 1.7% held by the top ten. All enrollees were about 18 to 89 years old and from 20 to 30 US areas. Cohort 3 donors counted as recovered after two negative PCRs, clearance, or resolved symptoms. Sequencing was done on a sample of PBMCs or T cells enriched from blood (not recorded which). This clonotype was sampled from a woman aged 40 to 50 who had recovered from COVID-19. The gene calls are TRBV6-5 and TRBJ2-7; 7 nucleotides agree with TRBD1. CDR3 bases: TGTGCCAGCAAATGGCTCGGGACAGATAACTACGAGCAGTACTTC. It specifies CASKWLGTDNYEQYF.